The 27 T cell receptor beta chains in this list originate from one sample, sequenced in a study of naive CD8 T cells in extremely preterm neonates. Cord blood came from elective full-term cesareans at about 37-42 weeks without labor or membrane rupture. Generated by immunoSEQ multiplex PCR, the TCRdb table keeps only in-frame clones and is missing some. Of approximately 6,300 clones in the sample, 95% to 99% are singletons; the top ten hold more than 0.4%. The sequencing input was naive CD8+ T cells from cord blood. These receptors originate from a newborn in good health.

This chain connects TRBV11-2 to TRBJ1-2; a weak D match, TRBD1 (5 bases). Germline assignment: CDR1 SGHAT and CDR2 FQNNGV. V lost 3 bases and J 3 bases, leaving 8 bases between the germline ends. The CDR3 is 13 residues long. DNA of the CDR3: TGTGCCAGCAGCTTGGGGGGACACTATGGCTACACCTTC. Translating it yields CASSLGGHYGYTF.

The chain carries TRBV27 and TRBJ1-1; D gene ambiguous. CDR1 MNHEY and CDR2 SMNVEV come from the germline V gene (reference sequence). CDR3 length: 13 residues. V shed 2 bases and J shed 1 base, with 5 bases lying between them. The CDR3 sequence: CASSLRGNTEAFF. Written as DNA, the CDR3 is TGTGCCAGCAGTTTAAGAGGGAACACTGAAGCTTTCTTT.

The chain combines TRBV4-1 with TRBJ1-1; perhaps TRBD1 as D (5 bases). From germline, CDR1 is MGHRA and CDR2 YSYEKL. The V and J ends lost 4 bases and 4 bases respectively, with 7 bases between them. The CDR3 consists of 12 residues. The CDR3 sequence: CASSRGGTEAFF. Here the CDR3 DNA reads TGCGCCAGCAGCCGCGGGGGCACTGAAGCTTTCTTT.

The rearrangement uses TRBV7-8 and TRBJ2-1; the D gene is possibly TRBD2 (6 bases). The germline V and J ends were trimmed by 2 bases and 8 bases, with 13 bases remaining between them. Per the germline V gene, CDR1 is SGHVS and CDR2 is FQNEAQ. There are 14 residues in the CDR3. This CDR3 is CASSLLTSRDEQFF. Written as DNA, the CDR3 is TGTGCCAGCAGCTTATTAACTAGCAGGGATGAGCAGTTCTTC.

Written as DNA, the CDR3 is TGTGCCAGTAGTATCGGTACCCCGGGACAGGGACCTTACGAGCAGTACTTC. As protein: CASSIGTPGQGPYEQYF. The V call is TRBV19, the J call TRBJ2-7; 9 nucleotides match TRBD1. Germline trimming cut 3 bases from V and 4 bases from J; bases unmatched to any gene: 13. Germline lookup yields CDR1 LNHDA and CDR2 SQIVND (reference sequence). The CDR3 extends over 17 amino acids.

V gene TRBV27 combines with J gene TRBJ1-2; D gene unclear. V lost 0 bases, J lost 3 bases, and 8 bases lay in between. CDR1 and CDR2 (germline): MNHEY, SMNVEV (reference sequence). The CDR3 length is 14 residues. CDR3 in amino acids: CASSLSGIHYGYTF. The CDR3 DNA is TGTGCCAGCAGTTTATCCGGGATACACTATGGCTACACCTTC.

The V call is TRBV29-1, the J call TRBJ2-7, with 7 positions matching TRBD1. Trimming at V came to 4 bases and at J to 3 bases, leaving 0 bases not matched to a gene. In germline, CDR1 is SQVTM, CDR2 ANQGSEA. The CDR3 length is 11 residues. CDR3: CSVAGGYEQYF. DNA of the CDR3: TGCAGCGTTGCAGGGGGCTACGAGCAGTACTTC.

CDR3 loop: CASSLSSGLGTEAFF. CDR3 DNA sequence: TGTGCCAGCAGTTTATCGTCAGGGTTAGGAACTGAAGCTTTCTTT. V usage is TRBV28 and J usage is TRBJ1-1; D possibly corresponds to TRBD1 (5 bases). V gave up 1 base and J gave up 5 bases, with 14 bases separating them. CDR1 and CDR2 (germline): MDHEN, SYDVKM. The CDR3 consists of 15 residues.

J is TRBJ2-2 and V is TRBV27; 11 positions agree with TRBD2. The ends lost 3 bases at V and 3 bases at J; junction bases unmatched: 15. Germline CDR1 is MNHEY and CDR2 is SMNVEV (reference sequence). This CDR3 has 20 amino acids. The CDR3 DNA reads TGTGCCAGCAGTTTGTCCTTCTGGCTAGCGGGGGGCGTCGACACCGGGGAGCTGTTTTTT. Protein product: CASSLSFWLAGGVDTGELFF.

The DNA for the CDR3 is TGTGCAAGTCGCTTAGGACCGGTATGGGAGCGGGGGCCCCCCGTGAGGAATGAGCAGTTCTTC. It translates to CASRLGPVWERGPPVRNEQFF. The V gene is TRBV12-2, the J gene TRBJ2-1; the D call of TRBD2 is as the table states it, not checked on the DNA. TRBV12-2 is a recognized pseudogene. The CDR3 is 21 residues long.

The rearrangement joins TRBV30 to TRBJ1-5; D gene uncertain. The germline gives CDR1 GTSNPN, CDR2 SVGIG (reference sequence). V was trimmed by 2 bases and J by 6 bases, leaving 14 bases between them. CDR3 size: 14 residues. The CDR3, as DNA: TGTGCCTGGAGTTCCCTGAGGGAAATTCAGCCCCAGCATTTT. The encoded protein is CAWSSLREIQPQHF.

This sequence joins TRBV4-3 and TRBJ1-5; 8 positions agree with TRBD1. Trimming cost V 1 base and J 4 bases; bases outside gene matches: 3. The CDR3 extends over 15 amino acids. CDR1 is LGHNA, CDR2 YSLEER, per germline. CDR3 in DNA: TGCGCCAGCAGCCAAGTGCAGGGGGCAAATCAGCCCCAGCATTTT. Translating it yields CASSQVQGANQPQHF.

V is TRBV4-1 and J is TRBJ2-7, with D perhaps TRBD2 (6 bases). Between the trimmed V and J ends, which lost 1 base and 6 bases, there was a span of 7 bases. The CDR3 is 12 residues long. The germline V gene has CDR1 MGHRA and CDR2 YSYEKL. CDR3 sequence: CASSQGLGEQYF. The CDR3 nucleotides are TGCGCCAGCAGCCAAGGACTAGGCGAGCAGTACTTC.

V usage is TRBV9 and J usage is TRBJ2-5; a weak D match, TRBD1 (6 bases). Deletions cut 4 bases from V and 5 bases from J, with 18 bases between. The germline V gene encodes CDR1 SGDLS and CDR2 YYNGEE. This CDR3 is 15 amino acids long. The CDR3 loop reads CASSLGQPLGETQYF. CDR3 nucleotides: TGTGCCAGCAGCCTTGGACAGCCCCTCGGGGAGACCCAGTACTTC.

V and J are TRBV28 and TRBJ2-3, with D unresolved. Germline CDR1 MDHEN, CDR2 SYDVKM. V lost 2 bases and J 0 bases, leaving 12 bases between the germline ends. The CDR3 extends over 16 amino acids. CDR3 coding DNA: TGTGCCAGCAGTTTAAATTCCTTCTCCAGCACAGATACGCAGTATTTT. Its translation is CASSLNSFSSTDTQYF.

The chain couples TRBV19 to TRBJ2-7; 7 bases are a match to TRBD1. Germline trimming cut 1 base from V and 2 bases from J; bases unmatched to any gene: 2. Looked up from germline, CDR1 is LNHDA and CDR2 is SQIVND (reference sequence). The CDR3 is made up of 14 amino acids. The CDR3 sequence is CASSIGDRAYEQYF. The DNA of the CDR3 is TGTGCCAGTAGTATAGGCGACAGGGCCTACGAGCAGTACTTC.

V gene TRBV9 combines with J gene TRBJ2-7; possible D gene TRBD1, 5 bases. V was trimmed by 3 bases and J by 5 bases, leaving 12 bases between them. The CDR3 is made up of 13 amino acids. Germline V gene lookup returns CDR1 SGDLS and CDR2 YYNGEE. The CDR3 is CASSASNRNEQYF. In DNA form, the CDR3 reads TGTGCCAGCAGCGCCTCTAACAGGAACGAGCAGTACTTC.

The genes are TRBV7-3 and TRBJ2-1, with 9 bases fitting TRBD1. Germline V gene data show CDR1 as SGHTA and CDR2 as FQGTGA. The CDR3 length is 15 residues. With 5 bases clipped from V and 6 bases from J, the junction kept 8 bases outside the gene matches. CDR3 protein: CASSHGTGTRNEQFF. The CDR3 DNA reads as TGTGCCAGCAGCCACGGGACAGGGACGCGCAATGAGCAGTTCTTC.

This chain connects TRBV4-1 to TRBJ2-5, with a tentative D call TRBD2 (6 bases). The V and J ends lost 0 bases and 5 bases respectively, with 13 bases between them. Germline V lookup: CDR1 MGHRA, CDR2 YSYEKL. The CDR3 length is 15 residues. The CDR3 bases are TGCGCCAGCAGCCAAGATTGGGACTCCCTTGAGACCCAGTACTTC. Residues: CASSQDWDSLETQYF.

In this sample, this clone turned up once. The chain joins TRBV6-6 to TRBJ1-1, with 10 bases that match TRBD1. There are 13 residues in the CDR3. Germline V gene lookup returns CDR1 MNHNY and CDR2 SVGAGI (reference sequence). V lost 4 bases and J lost 4; bases outside the gene matches: 0. CDR3 in amino acids: CASSWTGGTEAFF. The CDR3 nucleotides read TGTGCCAGCAGTTGGACAGGGGGCACTGAAGCTTTCTTT.

The chain recombines TRBV5-4 with TRBJ1-2; D ambiguous. The V and J ends lost 4 bases and 4 bases respectively, with 11 bases between them. The CDR3 has 13 residues. From germline, CDR1 is SGHNT and CDR2 YYREEE (reference sequence). CDR3 nucleotides: TGTGCCAGCAGCCCTATAACGGGCTATGGCTACACCTTC. Translated: CASSPITGYGYTF.

The rearrangement uses TRBV5-4 and TRBJ2-3, with 9 bases fitting TRBD1. Germline trimming cut 2 bases from V and 0 bases from J; bases unmatched to any gene: 1. CDR1 and CDR2 (germline): SGHNT, YYREEE (reference sequence). The CDR3 totals 15 residues. Here the CDR3 DNA reads TGTGCCAGCAGCTTACAGGGGGCTAGCACAGATACGCAGTATTTT. Its translation is CASSLQGASTDTQYF.

This clone was counted a single time. The rearrangement uses TRBV6-6 and TRBJ1-2, with TRBD1 matching 11 bases. After removal of 8 bases from V and 4 bases from J, the junction contained 9 bases not matched to a gene. Germline V gene sequence: CDR1 MNHNY, CDR2 SVGAGI (reference sequence). The CDR3 contains 15 residues. The CDR3 spells CASGPGQGVSYGYTF. The CDR3 coding sequence is TGTGCCAGCGGCCCGGGACAGGGGGTGAGCTATGGCTACACCTTC.

The chain carries TRBV5-6 and TRBJ2-7; tentatively, D is TRBD1 (5 bases). The V end was cut by 4 bases, the J end by 3 bases, with 14 bases between. Germline V gene data show CDR1 as SGHDT and CDR2 as YYEEEE. CDR3 length equals 14 residues. The CDR3 reads CASSPEGAGYEQYF. CDR3 nucleotide sequence: TGTGCCAGCAGCCCTGAAGGGGCCGGCTACGAGCAGTACTTC. The entire variable domain, with the rest obtained from reference TRBV5-6 and TRBJ2-7, is as follows: DAGVTQSPTHLIKTRGQQVTLRCSPKSGHDTVSWYQQALGQGPQFIFQYYEEEERQRGNFPDRFSGHQFPNYSSELNVNALLLGDSALYLCASSPEGAGYEQYFGPGTRLTVT.

The chain has TRBV9 and TRBJ1-5, with D tentatively TRBD1 (5 bases). Germline CDR1 is SGDLS and CDR2 is YYNGEE. Trimming stripped 2 bases from V and 5 bases from J, with 11 bases between. The CDR3 is 14 amino acids. CDR3 region: CASSVGGGYQPQHF. DNA for the CDR3: TGTGCCAGCAGCGTTGGGGGGGGGTATCAGCCCCAGCATTTT.

This clone was seen a single time. This chain joins TRBV29-1 and TRBJ2-1; D may be TRBD1 (5 bases). This CDR3 spans 16 amino acids. Per the germline V gene, CDR1 is SQVTM and CDR2 is ANQGSEA. The V gene lost 4 bases and the J gene lost 8 bases, with 24 bases spanning the gap. The CDR3 spells CSVAPSVSGWLYEQFF. DNA for the CDR3: TGCAGCGTTGCGCCGAGTGTGTCAGGGTGGTTGTATGAGCAGTTCTTC.

The rearrangement uses TRBV21-1 and TRBJ1-2; the table assigns TRBD1, which was not confirmed against the DNA. TRBV21-1 is annotated as a pseudogene. This CDR3 comprises 14 residues. CDR3 residues: CASSRGTGENGYTF. CDR3 in DNA: TGTGCCAGCAGCAGAGGGACAGGGGAGAATGGCTACACCTTC.